This T cell receptor (beta chain) is from a study of blood T cell repertoires in COVID-19. Study-level background: Spain, Italy and the United States supplied samples that represented acute and convalescent COVID-19. The cDNA or gDNA used as material had been derived from T cells, B-cell-depleted T cells, or PBMCs.

Assay: immunoSEQ multiplex PCR; the TCRdb copy retains only in-frame clones and omits some. The table includes 150,000 to 200,000 clones, around 87% detected once. CDR3 size: 15 residues. Germline V gene data show CDR1 as LNHDA and CDR2 as SQIVND (reference sequence). V dropped 4 bases and J dropped 10 bases, with 17 bases sitting between them. The specimen sequenced was peripheral blood. This sequence was found in a man aged 40-50 years with active or convalescent COVID-19. The J gene is TRBJ1-6, the V gene TRBV19; TRBD1 is a possible D gene (6 bases). The CDR3 loop reads CASSSQSGDGSPLHF. DNA for the CDR3: TGTGCCAGTAGTAGTCAATCAGGGGACGGATCACCCCTCCACTTT.